This TCR beta chain was sequenced for a study of T cells in Graves' hyperthyroidism and ophthalmopathy. Study-level results: A model using 13 V-J features told ophthalmopathy apart from stable hyperthyroidism.

Stable Graves' hyperthyroidism meant no ophthalmopathy progression within 18 months. Thyroid ultrasound, orbital computed tomography, clinical symptoms, and serum thyroxine and TRAb underpinned diagnoses. This clonotype was detected ten times or more. Antigen: not known. This CDR3 spans 13 amino acids. V lost 9 bases and J lost 5; bases outside the gene matches: 8. Germline CDR1 and CDR2: LNHDA and SQIVND (reference sequence). Researchers amplified the TCR beta CDR3 regions from RNA transcripts. RT-PCR in the first round (using the HTBI primer set) targeted the TCR CDR3. TCRdb reanalysed the multiplex PCR reads using MiXCR and keeps one entry per CDR3 protein. This sample has nearly 750,000 distinct CDR3 sequences, with roughly 32% found just once.

The source of this sequence is a woman aged 40 to 49 with Graves' hyperthyroidism. V is TRBV19 and J is TRBJ2-5; 8 positions match TRBD2. Sequencing used blood. Here the CDR3 reads CASHGGGWETQYF. CDR3 DNA: TGTGCCAGCCACGGGGGGGGGTGGGAGACCCAGTACTTC.